The 10 T cell receptor beta chains below come from one sample, sequenced in a study of shared clonotypes between healthy human individuals. TCRdb's table, derived via immunoSEQ multiplex PCR, lists solely in-frame clones and lacks some. Of approximately 340,000 clones in the sample, approximately 79% were seen once. Sequencing was carried out using memory CD4+ T cells sorted from blood. As for subset: CD45RA-negative fraction. The receptors were gathered from a man in his thirties or forties in good health.

V gene TRBV18 combines with J gene TRBJ1-2; no definite D call. The CDR3 spans 13 residues. Looked up from germline, CDR1 is KGHSH and CDR2 is LQKENI. V lost 3 bases, J lost 11 bases, and 16 bases lay in between. This CDR3 is CASSPGQPPHYTF. CDR3 in DNA: TGTGCCAGCTCACCGGGCCAGCCGCCTCATTACACCTTC.

The chain carries TRBV5-6 and TRBJ2-1, with 16 bases matching TRBD2. Per germline, CDR1 SGHDT and CDR2 YYEEEE. The junction had 11 bases not matched to a gene; V was cut back by 5 bases and J by 9 bases. CDR3 length: 17 amino acids. The DNA for the CDR3 is TGTGCCAGCAGATCTTGGGGACTAGCGGGAGGGCCGAGTGAGCAGTTCTTC. The encoded protein is CASRSWGLAGGPSEQFF.

V and J are TRBV5-6 and TRBJ1-1; D is perhaps TRBD1 (5 bases). The CDR3 length is 12 residues. The V end was cut by 1 base, the J end by 10 bases, with 11 bases between. The germline V gene has CDR1 SGHDT and CDR2 YYEEEE. The CDR3 DNA is TGTGCCAGCAGCTTGTCGGGGGTCAGAGCTTTCTTT. Residues: CASSLSGVRAFF.

The chain carries TRBV30 and TRBJ2-1; a weak D match, TRBD1 (6 bases). The length of the CDR3 is 11 residues. V lost 2 bases and J 8 bases, leaving 7 bases between the germline ends. Germline assignment: CDR1 GTSNPN and CDR2 SVGIG (reference sequence). CDR3 protein: CAWSNRDEQFF. The CDR3 region has the DNA TGTGCCTGGAGTAACAGGGATGAGCAGTTCTTC.

CDR3 sequence reads: CASSDGREGRETQYF. The CDR3 coding sequence is TGTGCCAGCAGTGATGGGCGGGAGGGCCGAGAGACCCAGTACTTC. The genes are TRBV2 and TRBJ2-5, with 9 bases that match TRBD2. The trim removed 3 bases at V and 4 bases at J, leaving 6 bases unmatched. The germline V gene has CDR1 SNHLY and CDR2 FYNNEI. The CDR3 spans 15 residues.

V usage is TRBV14 and J usage is TRBJ2-1; D is uncertain. V was trimmed by 6 bases and J by 0 bases, leaving 12 bases between them. Germline lookup yields CDR1 SGHDN and CDR2 FVKESK. This CDR3 region has 15 residues. CDR3 nucleotide sequence: TGTGCCAGCAGTCGGCACACCTTCTCCTACAATGAGCAGTTCTTC. This gives the protein CASSRHTFSYNEQFF.

The chain is built from TRBV15 and TRBJ2-7, with 8 nucleotides matching TRBD2. CDR1 and CDR2 from the germline V gene are LNHNV and YYDKDF (reference sequence). The CDR3 contains 15 residues. V gave up 0 bases and J gave up 2 bases; unmatched junction bases: 3. CDR3 nucleotide sequence: TGTGCCACCAGCAGAGACCAGCGGGGGACCTACGAGCAGTACTTC. Translation gives CATSRDQRGTYEQYF.

On this clone: A much bigger clone sits one base away, suggesting this may be a read error. The V call is TRBV5-1, the J call TRBJ2-2; tentatively, D is TRBD2 (6 bases). Trimming pared 7 bases from V and 0 bases from J, leaving 22 bases between. This CDR3 has 18 residues. The V gene's germline CDR1 is SGHRS and CDR2 YFSETQ. Here the CDR3 DNA reads TGCGCCAGCGGAGACCTGACTAGAAAAGGGGCGAACACCGGGGAGCTGTTTTTT. Protein product: CASGDLTRKGANTGELFF. The variable domain in full, with the rest retrieved from reference TRBV5-1 and TRBJ2-2, is KAGVTQTPRYLIKTRGQQVTLSCSPISGHRSVSWYQQTPGQGLQFLFEYFSETQRNKGNFPGRFSGRQFSNSRSEMNVSTLELGDSALYLCASGDLTRKGANTGELFFGEGSRLTVL.

The J gene is TRBJ2-2, the V gene TRBV7-2; D gene uncertain. The CDR3 runs 15 residues. V was trimmed by 4 bases and J by 6 bases, leaving 15 bases between them. The germline V gene has CDR1 SGHTA and CDR2 FQGNSA. The CDR3 coding sequence is TGTGCCAGCAGCTCCCGGGCCAACTTCCCCGGGGAGCTGTTTTTT. Translation: CASSSRANFPGELFF.

This chain links TRBV19 with TRBJ2-3; tentatively, D is TRBD2 (5 bases). CDR3 length: 13 residues. Trimming cost V 1 base and J 11 bases, with 13 bases left between them. CDR1 is LNHDA, CDR2 SQIVND, per germline (reference sequence). CDR3 in amino acids: CASSIGRIPQQYF. The CDR3, as DNA: TGTGCCAGTAGTATAGGGAGGATACCTCAGCAGTATTTT.